Presented here are 9 T cell receptor beta chains from one specimen sequenced in a study of CD8 T cells in Susac syndrome. cDNA came from 0.5 to 1 ug RNA primed by random hexamers. TCRdb re-derived calls from the immunoSEQ multiplex PCR reads in MiXCR, one entry per CDR3 protein. The sample has 150,000 to 200,000 distinct CDR3 sequences; more than 85% are singletons. Material for sequencing was CD4+ T cells from PBMCs. All receptors derive from a human donor with Susac syndrome.

The table lists this clonotype with a count of one. The chain links TRBV5-4 to TRBJ1-1; TRBD1 matches at 8 bases. This CDR3 is 16 amino acids long. The V gene end was trimmed by 4 bases and the J gene end by 3 bases; junction bases not matched to a gene: 11. The germline V gene encodes CDR1 SGHNT and CDR2 YYREEE (reference sequence). CDR3 residues: CASSPFRGRMDTEAFF. Here the CDR3 DNA reads TGTGCCAGCAGCCCCTTCAGGGGGCGAATGGACACTGAAGCTTTCTTT. The full variable domain, rest sourced from reference TRBV5-4 and TRBJ1-1, is ETGVTQSPTHLIKTRGQQVTLRCSSQSGHNTVSWYQQALGQGPQFIFQYYREEENGRGNFPPRFSGLQFPNYSSELNVNALELDDSALYLCASSPFRGRMDTEAFFGQGTRLTVV.

The rearrangement joins TRBV7-6 to TRBJ2-5; unclear D gene. With 5 bases removed from V and 4 bases from J, the gap between germline ends came to 17 bases. CDR1 is SGHVS and CDR2 is FNYEAQ in the germline V gene. The length of the CDR3 is 15 residues. CDR3 sequence (DNA): TGTGCCAGCAGCCCAACTATCAATGAATTAGAGACCCAGTACTTC. This gives the protein CASSPTINELETQYF.

The chain is built from TRBV7-9 and TRBJ2-5; TRBD2 agrees at 9 bases. CDR1 SEHNR and CDR2 FQNEAQ come from the germline V gene (reference sequence). CDR3 length equals 16 residues. J lost 7 bases, V lost 5 bases, and 14 bases had no gene match. CDR3 bases: TGTGCCAGCAGCCCTCGGACTAGCGTTGCCCTAGGGACCCAGTACTTC. This sequence encodes CASSPRTSVALGTQYF.

The rearrangement joins TRBV12-3 or TRBV12-4 to TRBJ1-1, with D unresolved. V was clipped by 3 bases and J by 0 bases, with 8 bases between them. The CDR3 has 14 residues. CDR3 sequence: CASSLWDLNTEAFF. CDR3 nucleotide sequence: TGTGCCAGCAGTTTGTGGGATTTGAACACTGAAGCTTTCTTT.

The gene calls are TRBV5-1 and TRBJ1-2; D remains ambiguous. Germline CDR1 SGHRS, CDR2 YFSETQ. V lost 0 bases and J 8 bases, leaving 11 bases between the germline ends. The CDR3 contains 13 residues. The DNA for the CDR3 is TGCGCCAGCAGCTTGGACGGGGAATTAGGCTACACCTTC. As protein: CASSLDGELGYTF.

V usage is TRBV18 and J usage is TRBJ2-2; D unresolved. V lost 3 bases and J 5 bases, leaving 10 bases between the germline ends. This CDR3 has 14 amino acids. CDR1 is KGHSH, CDR2 LQKENI, per germline. CDR3 protein: CASSPGRTTGELFF. The CDR3 DNA reads TGTGCCAGCTCACCGGGTCGCACGACCGGGGAGCTGTTTTTT.

The J gene is TRBJ1-4, the V gene TRBV4-1; D gene ambiguous. The CDR3 sequence is 15 residues long. Germline-derived CDR1 and CDR2 are MGHRA and YSYEKL. V lost 3 bases, J lost 0 bases, and 8 bases lay in between. The CDR3 bases are TGCGCCAGCAGCCAGGGTAGGGCAACTAATGAAAAACTGTTTTTT. Translated, it gives CASSQGRATNEKLFF.

The J gene is TRBJ2-1, the V gene TRBV28, with D unresolved. Germline lookup yields CDR1 MDHEN and CDR2 SYDVKM. Trimming took 5 bases from V and 2 from J, leaving 1 base between them. CDR3 length: 11 amino acids. CDR3 residues: CASSTYNEQFF. The CDR3, as DNA: TGTGCCAGCAGTACCTACAATGAGCAGTTCTTC.

The chain joins TRBV2 to TRBJ1-6; D uncertain. This CDR3 has 13 residues. V shed 6 bases and J shed 8 bases, with 11 bases lying between them. Germline CDR1 SNHLY, CDR2 FYNNEI. The CDR3 is CASRLTEDSPLHF. In DNA form, the CDR3 reads TGTGCCAGCAGGCTGACGGAGGATTCACCCCTCCACTTT.